This TCR beta chain emerged from a study of blood T cell repertoires in COVID-19. Study information: Samples representing acute and convalescent COVID-19 were sourced from the United States, Italy and Spain.

The table came from immunoSEQ multiplex PCR; TCRdb's copy has only in-frame clones and leaves some out. This sample yields 250,000 to 300,000 clones, of which around 90% are seen a single time; around 1.1% belongs to the top ten. This receptor was identified in a woman aged 25-40 years who had recovered from COVID-19. Sample: PBMCs or T cells enriched from blood (not recorded which).

CDR3 nucleotide sequence: TGTGCCACCAGCAGAGCGGGACAGGGGAGGGATGAGCAGTTCTTC. This translates into CATSRAGQGRDEQFF. The V call is TRBV15, the J call TRBJ2-1; 10 nucleotides align to TRBD1. This CDR3 has 15 amino acids. With V trimmed by 1 base and J by 8 bases, 5 bases remained unmatched. CDR1 and CDR2 (germline): LNHNV, YYDKDF (reference sequence). Combining the CDR3 with reference TRBV15 and TRBJ2-1 gives the whole variable domain DAMVIQNPRYQVTQFGKPVTLSCSQTLNHNVMYWYQQKSSQAPKLLFHYYDKDFNNEADTPDNFQSRRPNTSFCFLDIRSPGLGDTAMYLCATSRAGQGRDEQFFGPGTRLTVL.